This T cell receptor beta chain was identified during a study of blood T cell repertoires in COVID-19. The wider study: COVID-19 samples from acute and convalescent phases originated in the United States, Italy and Spain.

Using immunoSEQ multiplex PCR, the repertoire was profiled, and TCRdb retains in-frame clones only, with some absent. The table has around 70,000 clones, 80% to 90% seen once. Deletions cut 3 bases from V and 5 bases from J, with 5 bases between. Germline assignment: CDR1 GTSNPN and CDR2 SVGIG (reference sequence). The CDR3 is 11 amino acids. The chain employs TRBV30 and TRBJ1-3; D remains ambiguous. Source material: peripheral blood. This TCR came from a woman aged 55-70 years with acute or convalescent COVID-19. The chain's CDR3 is CAWSSRNTIYF. The DNA for the CDR3 is TGTGCCTGGAGCTCCCGAAACACCATATATTTT.